This TCR beta chain was captured in a study of CXCR3-negative and CXCR3-positive naive CD8 T cells. The TRB cDNA libraries were prepared by 5' RACE with UMI labels. Each CDR3 protein gets one entry in TCRdb, which reprocessed the 5' RACE reads and gives no DNA. The specimen's table records approximately 140,000 distinct CDR3 sequences. General observations from the study: The TRBV-TRBJ usage of naive CXCR3-negative and CXCR3-positive cells was similar, but that of memory cells differed. Researchers report that CXCR3-positive naive cells carry more hydrophobic TRB CDR3s than CXCR3-negative naive cells.

In regard to this clonotype: What it recognizes is unknown.

The germline V gene has CDR1 MDHEN and CDR2 SYDVKM. This CDR3 is 16 amino acids long. The rearrangement uses TRBV28 and TRBJ2-2; with no DNA, the TCRdb D assignment of TRBD2 cannot be verified. This clonotype originated in a human donor in good health. Some clones in this sample may be carry-over from other donors' samples. Sequenced sample: naive CXCR3+ CD8+ T cells from blood. As for subset: CD45RO-CCR7+CD27+CD95- naive CD8+ T cells expressing CXCR3 (TNR3+). The CDR3 region is CASSFGLAGEGGELFF. Together with reference TRBV28 and TRBJ2-2, the CDR3 gives the full variable domain: DVKVTQSSRYLVKRTGEKVFLECVQDMDHENMFWYRQDPGLGLRLIYFSYDVKMKEKGDIPEGYSVSREKKERFSLILESASTNQTSMYLCASSFGLAGEGGELFFGEGSRLTVL.